This T cell receptor (beta chain) was identified in a study of regulatory T cells in long-lasting Graves disease. The TCR beta library used iRepertoire HTBI primers with Arm-PCR amplification of CDR3. A single record per CDR3 protein comes from TCRdb applying MiXCR to the multiplex PCR reads. Of hundreds of thousands of distinct CDR3 sequences listed, about 20% are singletons. This clonotype occurred many times. Described time point: persistent/refractory GD, antithyroid drugs over 5 years with positive TRAb. Making the TCR library involved RNA that had been extracted from PBMCs. This CDR3 is 16 amino acids long. Germline CDR1 reads SNHLY; CDR2 reads FYNNEI. Losses at the gene ends were 8 bases for V and 2 bases for J; bases not matched to a gene: 14.

The input for sequencing was peripheral blood mononuclear cells (PBMCs), taken when the disease was refractory, from a patient treated with antithyroid drugs. The source is a female donor with Graves disease. V gene TRBV2 combines with J gene TRBJ1-1; 7 nucleotides line up with TRBD1. CDR3 region: CASSYPRQGGNTEAFF. The CDR3 DNA follows: TGTGCCAGCTCCTACCCCAGACAGGGCGGCAACACTGAAGCTTTCTTT.